These 13 T cell receptor beta chains originate from one sample sequenced in a study of CD8+CD57+ T cells in acquired aplastic anemia. TCR beta VDJ and CDR3 profiles were obtained from a genomic DNA template. TCRdb re-derived calls from the reads in MiXCR, one entry per CDR3 protein. The sample consists of over 100,000 distinct CDR3 sequences, around two fifths of them appearing once. The sequenced sample consisted of sorted CD4+, CD8+, or CD8+CD57+ T cells (not recorded which) from PBMCs. These receptors were taken from a human donor in good health, serving as a control.

The chain recombines TRBV19 with TRBJ1-2; a weak D match, TRBD1 (5 bases). The V and J ends lost 5 bases and 4 bases respectively, with 8 bases between them. CDR3 size: 12 residues. The V gene's germline CDR1 is LNHDA and CDR2 SQIVND (reference sequence). CDR3 sequence reads: CASSPGRYGYTF. DNA of the CDR3: TGTGCCAGTAGTCCAGGGCGCTATGGCTACACCTTC.

About this clonotype itself: The CDR3 end shows no conserved phenylalanine or tryptophan, and so a read error is likely. The V call is TRBV29-1, the J call TRBJ1-2; 12 positions agree with TRBD1. Germline V gene lookup returns CDR1 SQVTM and CDR2 ANQGSEA. Trimming removed 4 bases from V and 8 bases from J; junction bases left unmatched: 5. The CDR3 is made up of 13 amino acids. The CDR3 nucleotides read TGCAGCGTTGTGGGACAGGGGGCGAAGGGCTACACCTCC. Protein: CSVVGQGAKGYTS.

The chain joins TRBV28 to TRBJ1-2; 9 positions match TRBD1. Germline V gene lookup returns CDR1 MDHEN and CDR2 SYDVKM. Germline trimming cut 5 bases from V and 4 bases from J; bases unmatched to any gene: 5. This CDR3 comprises 14 residues. The CDR3 bases are TGTGCCAGCAGTCCTGGGACAGGGACCTATGGCTACACCTTC. It translates to CASSPGTGTYGYTF.

At least ten counts were recorded for this clonotype. The chain has TRBV12-3 or TRBV12-4 and TRBJ1-5; 7 bases are a match to TRBD1. Trimming removed 6 bases from V and 7 bases from J; junction bases left unmatched: 6. This CDR3 has 13 amino acids. The CDR3 DNA follows: TGTGCCAGCAGCGGACAGGCGGGGCAGCCCCAGCATTTT. Translating it yields CASSGQAGQPQHF.

This clonotype occurred many times. V gene TRBV7-7 combines with J gene TRBJ2-5, with a possible D match to TRBD2 (5 bases). Germline-derived CDR1 and CDR2 are SSHAT and FNYEAQ (reference sequence). The CDR3 length is 12 residues. V was pared by 6 bases and J by 4 bases, with 9 bases between. The CDR3 loop reads CASRDSGETQYF. CDR3 bases: TGTGCCAGCAGGGACTCTGGAGAGACCCAGTACTTC.

Comments on this clonotype: Since no conserved phenylalanine or tryptophan closes the CDR3, a read error is the likely cause. The chain is built from TRBV7-9 and TRBJ1-1; D is undetermined. CDR3 length equals 13 residues. Deletions cut 3 bases from V and 3 bases from J, with 8 bases between. The germline CDR1 and CDR2 sequences are SEHNR and FQNEAQ (reference sequence). CDR3 residues: CASSFSEDTEAFS. The CDR3 region has the DNA TGTGCCAGCAGCTTTAGCGAGGACACTGAAGCTTTCTCT.

This chain uses TRBV24-1 with TRBJ2-5, with TRBD2 matching 13 bases. Germline lookup yields CDR1 KGHDR and CDR2 SFDVKD. The CDR3 loop spans 17 amino acids. The ends lost 4 bases at V and 2 bases at J; junction bases unmatched: 6. The CDR3 DNA sequence: TGTGCCACCAGTGACGCACTAGCGGGGGGGTGGCAAGAGACCCAGTACTTC. Translating it yields CATSDALAGGWQETQYF.

The chain couples TRBV18 to TRBJ2-1; tentative D call: TRBD2 (5 bases). The V end lost 2 bases, the J end lost 4 bases, and 9 bases lay between the germline ends. Germline CDR1 KGHSH, CDR2 LQKENI. This CDR3 has 14 amino acids. The CDR3 DNA follows: TGTGCCAGCTCACCAGGACGGGAATACAATGAGCAGTTCTTC. Translated, it gives CASSPGREYNEQFF.

This clonotype was seen a single time. This sequence joins TRBV19 and TRBJ1-2, with D possibly being TRBD1 (5 bases). Trimming shortened V by 3 bases and J by 10 bases, and 15 bases separated the two germline ends. CDR3 length: 13 residues. The germline CDR1 and CDR2 sequences are LNHDA and SQIVND (reference sequence). The CDR3: CASSMGPGDVYTF. The CDR3 DNA reads as TGTGCCAGTAGTATGGGACCGGGTGACGTCTACACCTTC.

Notes on this clonotype: A read error may explain this, as a much larger clone is one base away. The chain links TRBV5-1 to TRBJ1-6; a possible D gene is TRBD1 (5 bases). Germline V gene data show CDR1 as SGHRS and CDR2 as YFSETQ. This CDR3 has 15 residues. V gave up 4 bases and J gave up 7 bases, with 15 bases separating them. CDR3 nucleotide sequence: TGCGCCAGCAGCCCCGGGGGGGTCCAGAATTCACCCCTCCACTTT. This gives the protein CASSPGGVQNSPLHF.

The chain uses TRBV6-1 and TRBJ1-6, with 11 bases that match TRBD1. Germline CDR1 and CDR2: MNHNS and SASEGT. J was trimmed by 7 bases and V by 7 bases; bases with no gene match: 6. The CDR3 contains 15 residues. This CDR3 is CASMDRGLGNSPLHF. CDR3 DNA sequence: TGTGCCAGCATGGACAGGGGGCTAGGGAATTCACCCCTCCACTTT.

The chain has TRBV29-1 and TRBJ1-6, with D perhaps TRBD1 (5 bases). From germline, CDR1 is SQVTM and CDR2 ANQGSEA. The CDR3 covers 13 residues. The V and J ends lost 6 bases and 8 bases respectively, with 14 bases between them. CDR3 region: CSVQTGWDSPLHF. CDR3 coding DNA: TGCAGCGTACAAACAGGTTGGGATTCACCCCTCCACTTT.

As for this clonotype: An end of the junction does not agree with germline; a read error may underlie this. The chain recombines TRBV20-1 with TRBJ1-1; tentative D call: TRBD1 (5 bases). Germline V gene lookup returns CDR1 DFQATT and CDR2 SNEGSKA (reference sequence). The CDR3 loop spans 15 amino acids. CDR3 sequence: CNARVAGAHATEAFF. CDR3 in DNA: TGCAATGCTAGAGTCGCTGGGGCCCATGCCACTGAAGCTTTCTTT.